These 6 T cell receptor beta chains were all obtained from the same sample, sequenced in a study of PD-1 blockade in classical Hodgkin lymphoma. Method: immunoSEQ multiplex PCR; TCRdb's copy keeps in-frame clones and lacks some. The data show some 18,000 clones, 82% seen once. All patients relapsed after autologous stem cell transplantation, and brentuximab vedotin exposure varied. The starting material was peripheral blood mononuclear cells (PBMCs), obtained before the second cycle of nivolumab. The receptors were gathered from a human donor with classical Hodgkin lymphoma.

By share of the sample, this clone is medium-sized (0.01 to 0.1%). CDR3 residues: CASSMLGEGRDQPQHF. For the CDR3, the DNA is TGTGCCAGTAGTATGTTAGGAGAGGGACGAGATCAGCCCCAGCATTTT. This chain links TRBV19 with TRBJ1-5, with D possibly being TRBD1 (5 bases). There are 16 residues in the CDR3. Germline V gene sequence: CDR1 LNHDA, CDR2 SQIVND (reference sequence). Trimming shortened V by 3 bases and J by 5 bases, and 17 bases separated the two germline ends.

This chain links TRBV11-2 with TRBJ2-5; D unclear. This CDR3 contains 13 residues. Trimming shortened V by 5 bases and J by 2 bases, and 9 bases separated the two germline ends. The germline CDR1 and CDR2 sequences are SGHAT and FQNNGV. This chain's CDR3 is CASSPPHQETQYF. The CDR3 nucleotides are TGTGCCAGCAGCCCCCCGCATCAAGAGACCCAGTACTTC.

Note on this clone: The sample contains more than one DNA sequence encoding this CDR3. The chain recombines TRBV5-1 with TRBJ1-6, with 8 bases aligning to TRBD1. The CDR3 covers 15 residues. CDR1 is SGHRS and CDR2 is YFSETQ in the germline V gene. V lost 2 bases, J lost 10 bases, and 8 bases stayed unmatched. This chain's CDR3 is CASSLKGQGGSPLHF. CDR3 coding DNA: TGCGCCAGCAGCTTAAAAGGACAGGGCGGGTCACCCCTCCACTTT.

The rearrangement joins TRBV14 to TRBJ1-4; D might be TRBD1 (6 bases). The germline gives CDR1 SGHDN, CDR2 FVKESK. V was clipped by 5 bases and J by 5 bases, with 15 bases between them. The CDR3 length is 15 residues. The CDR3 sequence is CASSWGGQRNEKLFF. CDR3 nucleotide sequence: TGTGCCAGCAGCTGGGGGGGCCAGAGAAATGAAAAACTGTTTTTT. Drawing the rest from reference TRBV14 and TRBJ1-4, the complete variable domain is EAGVTQFPSHSVIEKGQTVTLRCDPISGHDNLYWYRRVMGKEIKFLLHFVKESKQDESGMPNNRFLAERTGGTYSTLKVQPAELEDSGVYFCASSWGGQRNEKLFFGSGTQLSVL.

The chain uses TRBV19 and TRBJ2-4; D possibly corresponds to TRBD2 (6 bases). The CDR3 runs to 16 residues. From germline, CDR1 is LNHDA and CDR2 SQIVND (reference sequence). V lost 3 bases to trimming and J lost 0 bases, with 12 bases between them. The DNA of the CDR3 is TGTGCCAGTAGTATGGCGGGGCGACTAGCCAAAAACATTCAGTACTTC. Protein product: CASSMAGRLAKNIQYF. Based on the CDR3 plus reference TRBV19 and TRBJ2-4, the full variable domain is DGGITQSPKYLFRKEGQNVTLSCEQNLNHDAMYWYRQDPGQGLRLIYYSQIVNDFQKGDIAEGYSVSREKKESFPLTVTSAQKNPTAFYLCASSMAGRLAKNIQYFGAGTRLSVL.

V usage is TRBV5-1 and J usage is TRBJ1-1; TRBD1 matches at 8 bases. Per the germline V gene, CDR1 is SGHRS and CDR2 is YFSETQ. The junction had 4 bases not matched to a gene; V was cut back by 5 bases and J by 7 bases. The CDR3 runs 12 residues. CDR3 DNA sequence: TGCGCCAGCAGGACAGGGGACCTTGAAGCTTTCTTT. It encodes CASRTGDLEAFF.